The sequence of this TCR beta chain was determined in a study of blood T cell repertoires in COVID-19. Study-wide background: Acute and convalescent COVID-19 specimens originated in the United States, Italy and Spain.

The CDR3 length is 13 residues. The trim removed 10 bases at V and 4 bases at J, leaving 8 bases unmatched. Germline V CDR1 and CDR2: MNHNY, SVGAGI (reference sequence). The repertoire was sequenced with immunoSEQ multiplex PCR; TCRdb's copy has only in-frame clones and lacks some. The sample contains about 62,000 clones, approximately 92% of which appear only once. This TCR came from a woman in her sixties or seventies with COVID-19, enrolled during active disease. Sequenced input: peripheral blood. J is TRBJ2-7 and V is TRBV6-6, with 9 bases aligning to TRBD1. The CDR3 loop reads CATTGTGLYEQYF. Written as DNA, the CDR3 is TGTGCCACCACCGGGACAGGGCTTTACGAGCAGTACTTC.